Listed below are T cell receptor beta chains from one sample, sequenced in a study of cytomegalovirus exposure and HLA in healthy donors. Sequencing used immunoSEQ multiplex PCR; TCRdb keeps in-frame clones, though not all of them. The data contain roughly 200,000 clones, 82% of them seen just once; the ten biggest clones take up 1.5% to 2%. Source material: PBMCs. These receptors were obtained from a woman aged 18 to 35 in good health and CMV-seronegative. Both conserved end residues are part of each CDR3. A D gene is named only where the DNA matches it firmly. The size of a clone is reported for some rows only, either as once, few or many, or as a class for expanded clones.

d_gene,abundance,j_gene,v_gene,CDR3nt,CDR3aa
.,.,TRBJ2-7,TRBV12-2,TGTGCAAGTCGCTTGGGGCCAGGGGAGGGGCCCTCCTACGAGCAGTACTTC,CASRLGPGEGPSYEQYF
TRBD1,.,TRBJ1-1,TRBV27,TGTGCCAGCATGGCAGGGGGGAGCGGCACTGAAGCTTTCTTT,CASMAGGSGTEAFF
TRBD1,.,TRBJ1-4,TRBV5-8,TGTGCCAGCAGCTTGGGGGACAGAGGAAATGAAAAACTGTTTTTT,CASSLGDRGNEKLFF
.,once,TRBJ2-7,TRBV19,TGTGCCAGTAGTATTGATTACAGTTACGAGCAGTACTTC,CASSIDYSYEQYF
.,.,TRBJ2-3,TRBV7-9,TGTGCCAGCAGCTTAGTTGGCTCCGATACGCAGTATTTT,CASSLVGSDTQYF
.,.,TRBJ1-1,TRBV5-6,TGTGCCAGCAGCTTCAGGGAGGGGAGCACTGAAGCTTTCTTT,CASSFREGSTEAFF
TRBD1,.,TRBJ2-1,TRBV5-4,TGTGCCAGCAACCCGGGGACAGGGAGGCCCTACAATGAGCAGTTCTTC,CASNPGTGRPYNEQFF
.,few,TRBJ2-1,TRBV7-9,TGTGCCAGCAGCCAAAAGCGGCGACTCTCGACCTACAATGAGCAGTTCTTC,CASSQKRRLSTYNEQFF
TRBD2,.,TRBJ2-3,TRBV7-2,TGTGCCAGCACCAAAGACCGGACTAGCTCCGGAGATACGCAGTATTTT,CASTKDRTSSGDTQYF
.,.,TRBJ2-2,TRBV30,TGTGCCTGGGGGGGAGGTGCCGGGGAGCTGTTTTTT,CAWGGGAGELFF
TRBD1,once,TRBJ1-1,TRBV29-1,TGCAGCGTTGTTTGGACAGGGGGCGAAAGGGCTGAAGCTTTCTTT,CSVVWTGGERAEAFF
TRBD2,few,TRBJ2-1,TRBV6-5,TGTGCCAGCTCCGTAGCGGGAGCCATCAATGAGCAGTTCTTC,CASSVAGAINEQFF
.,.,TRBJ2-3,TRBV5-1,TGCGCCAGCAGCCCGGCTAGCGTAAGCACAGATACGCAGTATTTT,CASSPASVSTDTQYF
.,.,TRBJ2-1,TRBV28,TGTGCCAGCAGTTTAACGGGTATTCTCAATGAGCAGTTCTTC,CASSLTGILNEQFF
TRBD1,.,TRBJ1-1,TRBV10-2,TGCGCCGGTGGACAGGGGGCTGGCACTGAAGCTTTCTTT,CAGGQGAGTEAFF
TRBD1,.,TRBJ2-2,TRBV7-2,TGTGCCGGGACAGGGGAGACCGGGGAGCTGTTTTTT,CAGTGETGELFF
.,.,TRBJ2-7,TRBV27,TGTGCCAGCAGTTTATCGGCCCCCCTTGAGCAGTACTTC,CASSLSAPLEQYF
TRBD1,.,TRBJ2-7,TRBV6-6,TGTGCCAGCAACAACCCCGGGACAGGGGTCAACGAGCAGTACTTC,CASNNPGTGVNEQYF
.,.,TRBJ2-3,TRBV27,TGTGCCAGCAGTTTTGAGGCAGGGGAAGGAGATACGCAGTATTTT,CASSFEAGEGDTQYF
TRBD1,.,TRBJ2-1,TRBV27,TGTGCCAGCTATCCACACCGGACAGGTTTTTCTAATTTCTCCTACAATGAGCAGTTCTTC,CASYPHRTGFSNFSYNEQFF
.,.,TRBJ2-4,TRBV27,TGTGCCAGCAGTTTGGGGAACATCCAAGGGGGAAACATTCAGTACTTC,CASSLGNIQGGNIQYF
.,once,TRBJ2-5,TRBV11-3,TGTGCCAGCAGCTTGACTACTCAAGAGACCCAGTACTTC,CASSLTTQETQYF
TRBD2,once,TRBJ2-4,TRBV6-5,TGTGCCAGTGGGACTAGCGGGAGAGAAAACATTCAGTACTTC,CASGTSGRENIQYF
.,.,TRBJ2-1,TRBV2,TGTGCCAGCAGCTGGACTAGGGGGGCGGGGGAGCAGTTCTTC,CASSWTRGAGEQFF
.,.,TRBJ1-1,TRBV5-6,TGTGCCAGCAGCGCCTCAGCTGAAGCTTTCTTT,CASSASAEAFF
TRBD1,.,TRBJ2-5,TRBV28,TGTGCCAGCAGACGGACAGGGGGTTTCGGGACCCAGTACTTC,CASRRTGGFGTQYF
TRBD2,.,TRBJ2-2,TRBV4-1,TGCGCCAGCAGCGCGATTGGAGCTAGCGGGAGGGGTAACGGGGAGCTGTTTTTT,CASSAIGASGRGNGELFF
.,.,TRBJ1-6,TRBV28,TGTGCCAGCAGTTTGCATAGGGGCGGAAATTCACCCCTCCACTTT,CASSLHRGGNSPLHF
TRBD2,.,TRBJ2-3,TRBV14,TGTGCCAGCAGCCCTACTAGCGGGACTCGCACAGATACGCAGTATTTT,CASSPTSGTRTDTQYF
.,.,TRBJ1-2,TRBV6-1,TGTGCCAGCAGTGAAGGGGGGGTGGAGGCCTTCTATGGCTACACCTTC,CASSEGGVEAFYGYTF
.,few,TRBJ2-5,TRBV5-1,TGCGCCAGCAGCCTCATGCGAGCAGGGGATGGGGAGACCCAGTACTTC,CASSLMRAGDGETQYF
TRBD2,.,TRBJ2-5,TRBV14,TGTGCCAGCAGCCAGGAGACTAGCGGGAGTGGAGAGCAGTACTTC,CASSQETSGSGEQYF
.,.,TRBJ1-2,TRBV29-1,TGCAGCGTTGTCACTCAGGGTAGGGAACCTTATGGCTACACCTTC,CSVVTQGREPYGYTF
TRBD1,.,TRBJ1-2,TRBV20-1,TGCAGTACGGACAGGGACTATGGCTACACCTTC,CSTDRDYGYTF
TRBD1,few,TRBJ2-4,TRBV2,TGTGCCAGCAGGGGACAGGGGGTAGCCAAAAACATTCAGTACTTC,CASRGQGVAKNIQYF
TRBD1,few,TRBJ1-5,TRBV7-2,TGTGCCAGCACTGGGGGGCAGGGGGCTCCCTACAATCAGCCCCAGCATTTT,CASTGGQGAPYNQPQHF
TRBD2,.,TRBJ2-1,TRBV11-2,TGTGCCAGCAGTTTGGGACGGAAGGTAGCGGGAGGCTCCTACAATGAGCAGTTCTTC,CASSLGRKVAGGSYNEQFF
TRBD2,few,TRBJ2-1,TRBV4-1,TGCGCCAGCAGCCAAGCGTCTAGCGGGAGCTATGAGCAGTTCTTC,CASSQASSGSYEQFF
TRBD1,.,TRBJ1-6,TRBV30,TGTGCCTGGAGTAACAGGGGCGGTTCACCCCTCCACTTT,CAWSNRGGSPLHF
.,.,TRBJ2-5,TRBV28,TGTGCCAGCAGGTCCGGCCGAGGGACCCAGTACTTC,CASRSGRGTQYF
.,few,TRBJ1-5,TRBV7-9,TGTGCCAGCAGCTTGACAGGAAATCAGCCCCAGCATTTT,CASSLTGNQPQHF
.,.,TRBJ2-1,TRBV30,TGTGCCTGGAGCCGGCGGGACTCCTACAATGAGCAGTTCTTC,CAWSRRDSYNEQFF
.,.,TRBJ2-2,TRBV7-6,TGTGCCAGCAGCTTAGCCCTGGGACTGAACACCGGGGAGCTGTTTTTT,CASSLALGLNTGELFF
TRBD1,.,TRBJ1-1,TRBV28,TGTGCCAGCAGTCTGGGGGACAGGGTCTCTGAAGCTTTCTTT,CASSLGDRVSEAFF
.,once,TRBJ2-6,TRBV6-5,TGTGCCAGCAGGGCCCCTGGGGCCAACGTCCTGACTTTC,CASRAPGANVLTF